A selection of T cell receptor beta chains follows, all from one sample in a study of cytomegalovirus exposure and HLA in healthy donors. Sequencing was performed with immunoSEQ multiplex PCR; in TCRdb, only in-frame clones are kept and a portion is missing. The sample includes 99,000 or so clones, over 80% of them seen just once. The sequenced sample was PBMCs. These receptors were collected from a man aged 18 to 29 in good health and CMV-seronegative. Both conserved end residues are part of each CDR3. The order of the fields is J gene, clone size, D gene, V gene, CDR3 protein, CDR3 DNA. A D gene is named only where the DNA matches it firmly. Size is omitted from some rows. Given values are once, few, many or a class for expanded clones.

J gene: TRBJ2-7; clone size: -; D gene: -; V gene: TRBV6-5; CDR3 protein: CASSRGVGYEQYF; CDR3 DNA: TGTGCCAGCAGCCGCGGTGTGGGCTACGAGCAGTACTTC
J gene: TRBJ1-2; clone size: -; D gene: -; V gene: TRBV21-1; CDR3 protein: CASSPGRGGATNYGYTF; CDR3 DNA: TGTGCCAGCAGCCCAGGACGGGGAGGAGCTACTAACTATGGCTACACCTTC
J gene: TRBJ2-7; clone size: -; D gene: -; V gene: TRBV6-5; CDR3 protein: CASRPSSYEQYF; CDR3 DNA: TGTGCCAGCAGGCCCAGCTCCTACGAGCAGTACTTC
J gene: TRBJ2-3; clone size: -; D gene: TRBD2; V gene: TRBV6-4; CDR3 protein: CASSSGVSDTQYF; CDR3 DNA: TGTGCCAGCAGTAGCGGGGTATCAGATACGCAGTATTTT
J gene: TRBJ2-3; clone size: -; D gene: TRBD2; V gene: TRBV7-9; CDR3 protein: CASSLSWGGSTQYF; CDR3 DNA: TGTGCCAGCAGCTTAAGCTGGGGGGGGAGTACGCAGTATTTT
J gene: TRBJ1-1; clone size: -; D gene: TRBD1; V gene: TRBV27; CDR3 protein: CASSPGGADTEAFF; CDR3 DNA: TGTGCCAGCAGCCCAGGGGGCGCAGATACTGAAGCTTTCTTT
J gene: TRBJ2-3; clone size: -; D gene: TRBD2; V gene: TRBV6-1; CDR3 protein: CASKLAGEADTQYF; CDR3 DNA: TGTGCCAGTAAACTAGCGGGAGAAGCAGATACGCAGTATTTT
J gene: TRBJ2-3; clone size: -; D gene: -; V gene: TRBV19; CDR3 protein: CASSIGPRTDTQYF; CDR3 DNA: TGTGCCAGTAGTATCGGCCCCAGGACAGATACGCAGTATTTT
J gene: TRBJ2-7; clone size: -; D gene: -; V gene: TRBV9; CDR3 protein: CASSVGSESYEQYF; CDR3 DNA: TGTGCCAGCAGCGTTGGGAGTGAGAGCTACGAGCAGTACTTC
J gene: TRBJ2-1; clone size: -; D gene: -; V gene: TRBV29-1; CDR3 protein: CSVEWRGSDSYNEQFF; CDR3 DNA: TGCAGCGTTGAATGGAGGGGAAGTGATTCCTACAATGAGCAGTTCTTC
J gene: TRBJ2-3; clone size: -; D gene: -; V gene: TRBV7-9; CDR3 protein: CASSLDGLAGTDTQYF; CDR3 DNA: TGTGCCAGCAGCTTAGATGGCCTAGCAGGCACAGATACGCAGTATTTT
J gene: TRBJ2-3; clone size: few; D gene: -; V gene: TRBV4-3; CDR3 protein: CASSQGLGSDTQYF; CDR3 DNA: TGCGCCAGCAGCCAAGGACTAGGCTCAGATACGCAGTATTTT
J gene: TRBJ2-1; clone size: -; D gene: TRBD2; V gene: TRBV6-1; CDR3 protein: CASSTGLAAYNEQFF; CDR3 DNA: TGTGCCAGCAGTACTGGACTAGCGGCCTACAATGAGCAGTTCTTC
J gene: TRBJ2-1; clone size: -; D gene: TRBD1; V gene: TRBV4-3; CDR3 protein: CASSRQGSSYNEQFF; CDR3 DNA: TGCGCCAGCAGCCGACAGGGGAGCTCCTACAATGAGCAGTTCTTC
J gene: TRBJ2-1; clone size: -; D gene: TRBD2; V gene: TRBV10-3; CDR3 protein: CAISPGGLAGAILGNEQFF; CDR3 DNA: TGTGCCATCAGTCCCGGCGGGCTAGCGGGAGCTATATTGGGAAATGAGCAGTTCTTC
J gene: TRBJ2-7; clone size: -; D gene: -; V gene: TRBV4-3; CDR3 protein: CASSQELGRVQKSGDYEQYF; CDR3 DNA: TGCGCCAGCAGCCAAGAATTAGGCAGGGTACAGAAGTCGGGCGACTACGAGCAGTACTTC
J gene: TRBJ2-2; clone size: -; D gene: -; V gene: TRBV12-5; CDR3 protein: CASGEGGNTGELFF; CDR3 DNA: TGTGCTAGTGGAGAAGGAGGGAACACCGGGGAGCTGTTTTTT
J gene: TRBJ2-7; clone size: -; D gene: TRBD1; V gene: TRBV7-8; CDR3 protein: CASSTRTGGSYEQYF; CDR3 DNA: TGTGCCAGCAGCACGCGGACAGGGGGCTCCTACGAGCAGTACTTC
J gene: TRBJ2-3; clone size: -; D gene: -; V gene: TRBV9; CDR3 protein: CASAAGNTQYF; CDR3 DNA: TGTGCCAGCGCCGCCGGGAATACGCAGTATTTT
J gene: TRBJ2-1; clone size: -; D gene: TRBD2; V gene: TRBV14; CDR3 protein: CASSLGLAAYNEQFF; CDR3 DNA: TGTGCCAGCAGCCTCGGACTAGCGGCCTACAATGAGCAGTTCTTC
J gene: TRBJ2-1; clone size: -; D gene: -; V gene: TRBV6-1; CDR3 protein: CASLEGNEQFF; CDR3 DNA: TGTGCCAGTCTGGAGGGGAATGAGCAGTTCTTC
J gene: TRBJ2-7; clone size: -; D gene: TRBD1; V gene: TRBV6-5; CDR3 protein: CASSRSGQGLYEQYF; CDR3 DNA: TGTGCCAGCAGCCGTTCGGGACAGGGGCTCTACGAGCAGTACTTC
J gene: TRBJ2-1; clone size: -; D gene: -; V gene: TRBV9; CDR3 protein: CASSHGTGYNEQFF; CDR3 DNA: TGTGCCAGCAGCCATGGTACGGGATACAATGAGCAGTTCTTC
J gene: TRBJ1-1; clone size: -; D gene: -; V gene: TRBV6-5; CDR3 protein: CASSYRQAITEAFF; CDR3 DNA: TGTGCCAGCAGTTACCGGCAGGCGATCACTGAAGCTTTCTTT
J gene: TRBJ1-4; clone size: -; D gene: -; V gene: TRBV30; CDR3 protein: CAWHGQFNEKLFF; CDR3 DNA: TGTGCCTGGCACGGACAGTTTAATGAAAAACTGTTTTTT
J gene: TRBJ1-1; clone size: -; D gene: -; V gene: TRBV28; CDR3 protein: CASGRDPSGWAFF; CDR3 DNA: TGTGCCAGCGGGCGGGACCCCTCAGGATGGGCTTTCTTT
J gene: TRBJ2-1; clone size: few; D gene: TRBD2; V gene: TRBV30; CDR3 protein: CAWSRAGGLEQFF; CDR3 DNA: TGTGCCTGGAGTCGAGCGGGAGGTCTTGAGCAGTTCTTC
J gene: TRBJ1-6; clone size: few; D gene: -; V gene: TRBV7-3; CDR3 protein: CASSLGGTGEGSPLHF; CDR3 DNA: TGTGCCAGCAGCTTAGGAGGGACCGGAGAAGGTTCACCCCTCCACTTT
J gene: TRBJ2-5; clone size: -; D gene: TRBD1; V gene: TRBV27; CDR3 protein: CASSKMDRLGTQYF; CDR3 DNA: TGTGCCAGCAGTAAAATGGACAGGCTGGGGACCCAGTACTTC
J gene: TRBJ2-7; clone size: -; D gene: TRBD1; V gene: TRBV2; CDR3 protein: CASTQRGQRYF; CDR3 DNA: TGTGCCAGCACCCAGAGGGGGCAGCGGTACTTC
J gene: TRBJ2-2; clone size: -; D gene: -; V gene: TRBV4-3; CDR3 protein: CASSQGWLAGELFF; CDR3 DNA: TGCGCCAGCAGCCAAGGATGGTTAGCCGGGGAGCTGTTTTTT
J gene: TRBJ1-2; clone size: -; D gene: -; V gene: TRBV19; CDR3 protein: CASTPGYYGYTF; CDR3 DNA: TGTGCCAGTACTCCCGGGTACTATGGCTACACCTTC
J gene: TRBJ1-2; clone size: few; D gene: -; V gene: TRBV5-4; CDR3 protein: CASSEDSYYGYTF; CDR3 DNA: TGTGCCAGCAGCGAGGACAGCTACTATGGCTACACCTTC